Below, one T cell receptor (beta chain) is given with its context. Its specificity is unknown. V lost 4 bases to trimming and J lost 6 bases, with 11 bases between them. The CDR3 runs 13 residues. Germline V CDR1 and CDR2: MNHNY, SVGAGI (reference sequence). This record comes from a study of OX40 agonist ivuxolimab in advanced cancers. On the study more broadly: Previous treatment with anti-PD-1, anti-PD-L1 or anti-CTLA-4 therapy was allowed; about 40% had received some.

Profiling relied on immunoSEQ multiplex PCR, and the TCRdb table lists in-frame clones only, not all of them. The sample carries about 13,000 clones, more than 75% recorded once. General study findings and limits: Normalized expansion of T-cell clones was also low for some nonresponders.

The receptor was derived from an adult with an advanced solid tumor such as melanoma, head and neck, liver or kidney cancer. The V call is TRBV6-6, the J call TRBJ2-3; TRBD1 is a possible D gene (6 bases). Sequencing used CD4+ or CD8+ T cells sorted from blood, obtained in a trial of the OX40 agonist ivuxolimab. The CDR3 here is CASSSGETDTQYF. The DNA for the CDR3 is TGTGCCAGCAGTTCAGGGGAGACGGATACGCAGTATTTT.